This T cell receptor (beta chain) appears in the sequencing data of a study of beta chain features in type 1 diabetes. Study as a whole: The study examined some 110,000,000 sorted cells across all samples. Broader study findings: The study found moderately but significantly shorter TCRB CDR3s in all four CD4+ subsets of Type 1 diabetes patients.

On this clone: Its antigen is not known.

Sorted CD4+ subsets: naive, central memory, regulatory, stem cell-like memory (CD45RO/CCR7/CD25/CD127/CD95/CD27 panel). Purity exceeding 98% was reached by all sorted populations. Expressed TCRB transcripts were sequenced after all isolated RNA was converted to cDNA. Each sample of naive, central memory or regulatory T cells had, on average, about 3.57 million reads. Sequencing was performed with immunoSEQ multiplex PCR; in TCRdb, only in-frame clones are kept and a portion is missing. Here the sample spans 240,000 or so clones, roughly 14% being singletons. Trimming left V 6 bases short and J 1 base short, with 11 bases between. Germline V gene sequence: CDR1 KGHSH, CDR2 LQKENI. This CDR3 spans 14 amino acids.

The chain recombines TRBV18 with TRBJ2-3; D perhaps matches TRBD1 (6 bases). The clonotype originates from a man aged 25 to 40 with type 1 diabetes. Sequenced sample: naive CD4+ T cells from blood. Here the CDR3 reads CASSDSAGTDTQYF. The CDR3 region has the DNA TGTGCCAGCTCGGACAGTGCCGGCACAGATACGCAGTATTTT. Together with reference TRBV18 and TRBJ2-3, the CDR3 gives the full variable domain: NAGVMQNPRHLVRRRGQEARLRCSPMKGHSHVYWYRQLPEEGLKFMVYLQKENIIDESGMPKERFSAEFPKEGPSILRIQQVVRGDSAAYFCASSDSAGTDTQYFGPGTRLTVL.